These T cell receptor beta chains were read from a single sample in a study of regulatory T cells in long-lasting Graves disease. MiXCR was run by TCRdb on the multiplex PCR reads, yielding one entry per CDR3 protein. Of approximately 300,000 distinct CDR3 sequences detected, under 20% appear once; the ten largest clones hold around 36%. This material consisted of peripheral blood mononuclear cells (PBMCs), taken at new diagnosis, from a patient treated with antithyroid drugs. All receptors come from a female donor with Graves disease. Both conserved end residues are part of each CDR3. Fields, in order: CDR3 protein, CDR3 DNA, clone size, D gene, J gene, CDR3 length, V gene. D genes are given only for firm matches. Only part of the rows carry a size: once, few, many, or a class if the clone is expanded.

CASSRNFGFEAFF,TGCGCCAGCAGCCGGAACTTCGGGTTCGAAGCTTTCTTT,-,-,TRBJ1-1,13,TRBV5-1
CAITRGARETQYF,TGTGCCATCACTAGGGGGGCGCGGGAGACCCAGTACTTC,many,-,TRBJ2-5,13,TRBV11-2
CSASRAGGPFRQFF,TGCAGTGCTAGTCGAGCGGGAGGGCCTTTTAGGCAGTTCTTC,many,TRBD2,TRBJ2-1,14,TRBV20-1
CASTPLRDMEGEQYF,TGTGCCAGCACCCCCCTGCGGGACATGGAGGGCGAGCAGTACTTC,few,-,TRBJ2-7,15,TRBV6-2/TRBV6-3
CASSIDRAENSPLHF,TGTGCCAGTAGTATAGATCGGGCCGAAAATTCACCCCTCCACTTT,few,-,TRBJ1-6,15,TRBV19
CASKVAGVTENIQYF,TGTGCCAGTAAGGTAGCGGGAGTCACCGAAAACATTCAGTACTTC,many,TRBD2,TRBJ2-4,15,TRBV19
CASSFGRDTDTQYF,TGCGCCAGCAGCTTTGGACGGGACACAGATACGCAGTATTTT,many,-,TRBJ2-3,14,TRBV5-1
CASSYGSGGQPQHF,TGTGCCAGCAGCTACGGCTCCGGGGGTCAGCCCCAGCATTTT,many,-,TRBJ1-5,14,TRBV7-9
CASSGGGTGGANVLTF,TGTGCCAGCAGCGGTGGGGGAACTGGTGGGGCCAACGTCCTGACTTTC,many,-,TRBJ2-6,16,TRBV7-9
CASIKDTGEQYF,TGTGCCAGCATCAAGGACACGGGCGAGCAGTACTTC,many,-,TRBJ2-7,12,TRBV12-3/TRBV12-4
CASSLGQVRTDTQYF,TGTGCCAGCAGTCTGGGACAGGTCAGGACAGATACGCAGTATTTT,many,TRBD1,TRBJ2-3,15,TRBV27
CSAQRGVEKLFF,TGCAGTGCTCAGAGAGGGGTTGAAAAACTGTTTTTT,few,-,TRBJ1-4,12,TRBV20-1
CASSNIAPSGASVLTF,TGTGCCAGCAGTAATATAGCCCCCTCTGGGGCCAGCGTCCTGACTTTC,-,-,TRBJ2-6,16,TRBV28
CASSFEGPNEQYF,TGTGCCAGCAGTTTTGAGGGTCCCAACGAGCAGTACTTC,many,-,TRBJ2-7,13,TRBV28
CASSSLSFGLGGEQFF,TGTGCCAGCAGCTCATTATCCTTCGGACTAGGCGGTGAGCAGTTCTTC,-,TRBD2,TRBJ2-1,16,TRBV3-1
CASSATRTETQYF,TGTGCCAGCAGCGCTACTAGGACAGAGACCCAGTACTTC,many,-,TRBJ2-5,13,TRBV6-2/TRBV6-3
CATSDRGLDRLNTQYF,TGTGCCACCAGTGACCGGGGTTTGGACCGGTTGAATACGCAGTATTTT,many,-,TRBJ2-3,16,TRBV24-1
CAWSVGLGAEAFF,TGTGCCTGGAGTGTTGGATTGGGGGCTGAAGCTTTCTTT,-,-,TRBJ1-1,13,TRBV30
CASSVSPGADTQYF,TGTGCCAGCAGCGTAAGTCCGGGGGCAGATACGCAGTATTTT,-,-,TRBJ2-3,14,TRBV9
CASSAGAAGPQHF,TGTGCCAGCAGCGCCGGGGCGGCAGGGCCCCAGCATTTT,many,-,TRBJ1-5,13,TRBV11-3
CAWSVGRAKETQYF,TGTGCCTGGAGTGTGGGAAGGGCTAAAGAGACCCAGTACTTC,many,-,TRBJ2-5,14,TRBV30
CASSPAALQSTHNEQFF,TGTGCCAGCAGCCCCGCCGCCCTACAGTCCACCCACAATGAGCAGTTCTTC,-,-,TRBJ2-1,17,TRBV28
CASNQLGAGSTDTQYF,TGTGCCAGCAACCAGCTAGGGGCAGGTTCCACAGATACGCAGTATTTT,-,-,TRBJ2-3,16,TRBV7-6
CASSELRGANTEAFF,TGTGCCAGCAGTGAACTTCGGGGGGCGAACACTGAAGCTTTCTTT,many,-,TRBJ1-1,15,TRBV2
CASSLGHAGGEKLFF,TGTGCCAGCAGCTTAGGGCACGCGGGGGGTGAAAAACTGTTTTTT,many,-,TRBJ1-4,15,TRBV7-2
CSVDLAAPPYNEQFF,TGCAGCGTTGATTTAGCGGCCCCTCCCTACAATGAGCAGTTCTTC,many,-,TRBJ2-1,15,TRBV29-1
CASSEELSSYEQYF,TGCGCCAGCAGTGAAGAATTGAGCTCCTACGAGCAGTACTTC,many,-,TRBJ2-7,14,TRBV10-1
CASGVTLETTDTQYF,TGTGCTAGTGGTGTCACACTGGAGACCACAGATACGCAGTATTTT,many,-,TRBJ2-3,15,TRBV12-5
CASSLGPGGGELFF,TGTGCCAGCAGCTTAGGGCCAGGAGGCGGGGAGCTGTTTTTT,many,-,TRBJ2-2,14,TRBV11-3
CASSLEGALANYNEQFF,TGTGCCAGCAGTTTAGAGGGGGCGCTAGCGAACTACAATGAGCAGTTCTTC,many,-,TRBJ2-1,17,TRBV12-3/TRBV12-4
CAWRAGTFSNTGELFF,TGTGCCTGGCGAGCGGGTACATTTTCGAACACCGGGGAGCTGTTTTTT,many,-,TRBJ2-2,16,TRBV30
CASSIRYEQFF,TGTGCCAGTAGTATACGCTATGAGCAGTTCTTC,many,-,TRBJ2-1,11,TRBV19
CASSFTIGAEAFF,TGTGCCAGCAGCTTTACTATTGGGGCTGAAGCTTTCTTT,many,-,TRBJ1-1,13,TRBV7-3
CASSLLGSEQYF,TGTGCCAGCAGTTTACTGGGGTCCGAGCAGTACTTC,many,-,TRBJ2-7,12,TRBV28
CASRLAEETQYF,TGTGCCAGCAGATTAGCGGAAGAGACCCAGTACTTC,many,-,TRBJ2-5,12,TRBV2
CASSQDGTSQHKETQYF,TGTGCCAGCAGCCAAGATGGGACTAGCCAACACAAAGAGACCCAGTACTTC,once,TRBD2,TRBJ2-5,17,TRBV7-2
CASSFSGPGNTIYF,TGCGCCAGCAGCTTCTCGGGCCCCGGAAACACCATATATTTT,-,-,TRBJ1-3,14,TRBV5-1
CASSRIGFYGYTF,TGTGCCAGCAGCAGGATAGGTTTTTATGGCTACACCTTC,many,-,TRBJ1-2,13,TRBV6-1
CASSGSAKNIQYF,TGTGCCAGCAGCGGGAGCGCCAAAAACATTCAGTACTTC,many,-,TRBJ2-4,13,TRBV11-2
CASATARQSRQYF,TGTGCCAGCGCGACAGCCCGACAGTCGAGACAGTATTTT,many,-,TRBJ2-3,13,TRBV12-3/TRBV12-4
CSARASGRALETQYF,TGCAGTGCTAGGGCAAGCGGGAGGGCGTTGGAGACCCAGTACTTC,-,TRBD2,TRBJ2-5,15,TRBV20-1
CAISDWREAPPNEQFF,TGTGCCATCAGCGACTGGCGGGAGGCCCCCCCCAATGAGCAGTTCTTC,few,TRBD2,TRBJ2-1,16,TRBV10-3
CATSGSSAEDRGTYEQYF,TGTGCCACCAGTGGATCTTCGGCGGAGGACAGGGGCACCTACGAGCAGTACTTC,many,TRBD1,TRBJ2-7,18,TRBV24-1
CASSKANSYNEQFF,TGTGCCAGTAGTAAGGCGAATTCCTACAATGAGCAGTTCTTC,few,-,TRBJ2-1,14,TRBV19
CASSYEPWSIIEHGEAFF,TGTGCCAGCAGTTACGAACCGTGGTCTATTATTGAACATGGTGAAGCTTTCTTT,-,-,TRBJ1-1,18,TRBV6-5
CASSLAAGGAYGYTF,TGTGCCAGCAGCTTAGCTGCCGGGGGCGCCTATGGCTACACCTTC,many,-,TRBJ1-2,15,TRBV7-9
CASESAGPGSNQPQHF,TGTGCCAGCGAGTCTGCGGGACCTGGTAGCAATCAGCCCCAGCATTTT,many,-,TRBJ1-5,16,TRBV28
CASSLGLAGADEQFF,TGTGCCAGCAGCTTAGGGCTAGCGGGAGCTGATGAGCAGTTCTTC,-,TRBD2,TRBJ2-1,15,TRBV7-9
CASSHSPGRGFRAAYYEQYF,TGTGCCAGCAGCCATTCCCCGGGCAGGGGCTTCCGAGCGGCCTACTACGAGCAGTACTTC,-,-,TRBJ2-7,20,TRBV6-2/TRBV6-3
CASSPFAQGKTEAFF,TGTGCCAGCAGCCCCTTCGCACAGGGAAAAACTGAAGCTTTCTTT,-,-,TRBJ1-1,15,TRBV12-3/TRBV12-4
CASSPAGGPNQPQHF,TGTGCCAGCAGCCCCGCTGGGGGGCCCAATCAGCCCCAGCATTTT,many,-,TRBJ1-5,15,TRBV9
CATTGPDTEAFF,TGTGCCACAACAGGGCCCGACACTGAAGCTTTCTTT,many,-,TRBJ1-1,12,TRBV28
CASSDVGTSGSDTQYF,TGTGCCAGTTCAGACGTGGGGACTAGCGGTTCAGATACGCAGTATTTT,-,TRBD2,TRBJ2-3,16,TRBV19
CASSPVGLSGTEAFF,TGTGCCAGCAGTCCGGTCGGATTATCAGGCACTGAAGCTTTCTTT,many,-,TRBJ1-1,15,TRBV11-1
CASSIAGTEQFF,TGTGCCAGTAGTATAGCTGGGACTGAGCAGTTCTTC,-,-,TRBJ2-1,12,TRBV19